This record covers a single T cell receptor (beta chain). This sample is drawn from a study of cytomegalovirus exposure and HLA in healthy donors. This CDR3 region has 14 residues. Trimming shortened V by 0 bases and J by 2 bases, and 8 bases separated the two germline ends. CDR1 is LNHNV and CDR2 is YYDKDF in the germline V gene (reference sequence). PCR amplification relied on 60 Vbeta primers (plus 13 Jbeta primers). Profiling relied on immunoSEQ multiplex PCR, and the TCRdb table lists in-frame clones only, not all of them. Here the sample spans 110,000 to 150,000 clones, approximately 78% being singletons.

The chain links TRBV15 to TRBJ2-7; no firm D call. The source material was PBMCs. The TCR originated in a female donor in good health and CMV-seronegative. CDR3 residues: CATSRDLVPYEQYF. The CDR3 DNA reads TGTGCCACCAGCAGAGACCTAGTTCCCTACGAGCAGTACTTC.